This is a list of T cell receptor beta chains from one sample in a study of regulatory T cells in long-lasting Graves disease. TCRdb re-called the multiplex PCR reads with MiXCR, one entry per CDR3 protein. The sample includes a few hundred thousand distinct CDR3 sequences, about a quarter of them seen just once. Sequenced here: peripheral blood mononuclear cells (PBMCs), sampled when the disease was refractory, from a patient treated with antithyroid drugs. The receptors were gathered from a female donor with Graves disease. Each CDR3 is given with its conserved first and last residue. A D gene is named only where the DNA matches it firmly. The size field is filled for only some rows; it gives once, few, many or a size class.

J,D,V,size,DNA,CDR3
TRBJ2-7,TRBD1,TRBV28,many,TGTGCCAGCAGTTCCACCGGGACAGGGATGAGAGAGCAGTACTTC,CASSSTGTGMREQYF
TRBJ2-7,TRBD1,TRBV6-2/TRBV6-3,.,TGTGCCAGCAGTACGGGGACAGGTTACGAGCAGTACTTC,CASSTGTGYEQYF
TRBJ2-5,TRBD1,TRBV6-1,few,TGTGCCAGCAGTCCGGGACAGGGGGCAGGGACCCAGTACTTC,CASSPGQGAGTQYF
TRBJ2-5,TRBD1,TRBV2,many,TGTGCCAGCATAAAGGGGGCCCAAGAGACCCAGTACTTC,CASIKGAQETQYF
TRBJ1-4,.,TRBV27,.,TGTGCCAGTAGTGCAAAGATAGGGTTAAGTAGGGCGAATGGAAAACTGTTTTTT,CASSAKIGLSRANGKLFF
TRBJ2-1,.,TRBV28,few,TGTGCCAGCAGTAGCGTCCGGACGCCGAGGGGAAATGAGCAGTTCTTC,CASSSVRTPRGNEQFF
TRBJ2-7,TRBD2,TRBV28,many,TGTGCCAGCGTTAGCGGGAGGATGTACGAGCAGTACTTC,CASVSGRMYEQYF
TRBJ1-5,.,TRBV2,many,TGTGCCAGCAGGCTAGAGGGCAATCAGCCCCAGCATTTT,CASRLEGNQPQHF
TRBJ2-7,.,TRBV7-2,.,TGTGCCAGCAGCTTATTTTTTCGGTACGAGCAGTACTTC,CASSLFFRYEQYF
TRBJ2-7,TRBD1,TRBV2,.,TGTGCCAGCCGACAGGGCCTGGACTACGAGCAGTACTTC,CASRQGLDYEQYF
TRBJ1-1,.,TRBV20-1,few,TGCAGTGCTAGAGTTATGGTGGGGGGTAACACTGAAGCTTTCTTT,CSARVMVGGNTEAFF
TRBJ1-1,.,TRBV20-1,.,TGCAGTGCTAGACAGGGGACGAACACTGAAGCTTTCTTT,CSARQGTNTEAFF
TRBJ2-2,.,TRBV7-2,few,TGTGCCAGCAGCTTAGGGGGTAGGATCGGGGACACCGGGGAGCTGTTTTTT,CASSLGGRIGDTGELFF
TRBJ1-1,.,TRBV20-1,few,TGCAGTGCTAGAGGAACGTCTAGGGCCACTGAAGCTTTCTTT,CSARGTSRATEAFF
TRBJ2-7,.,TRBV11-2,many,TGTGCCAGCAGCTTAGCTGGGATAGTCCTCGAGCAGTACTTC,CASSLAGIVLEQYF
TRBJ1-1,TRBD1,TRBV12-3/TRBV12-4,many,TGTGCCAGCAGCGAACAGGGGCCCCCGAACACTGAAGCTTTCTTT,CASSEQGPPNTEAFF
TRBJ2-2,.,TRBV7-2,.,TGTGCCAGCAGCACCCATGACCCCGCTGCTGGCGGGGAGCTGTTTTTT,CASSTHDPAAGGELFF
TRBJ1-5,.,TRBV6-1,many,TGTGCCAGCACCGGGTCGGCAGGGATCAATCAGCCCCAGCATTTT,CASTGSAGINQPQHF
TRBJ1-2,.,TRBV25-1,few,TGTGCCAGCAGACGGGGGGGAAACTATGGCTACACCTTC,CASRRGGNYGYTF
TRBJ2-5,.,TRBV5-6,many,TGTGCCAGCAGCCGCCATAGGGGGGGTAAAGAGACCCAGTACTTC,CASSRHRGGKETQYF
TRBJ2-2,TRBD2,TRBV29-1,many,TGCAGCGTACGGAAGACTAGCGTAACCACCGGGGAGCTGTTTTTT,CSVRKTSVTTGELFF
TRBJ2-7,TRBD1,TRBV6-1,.,TGTGCCAGCAGAACCGGGACAGTGCAGTACTTC,CASRTGTVQYF
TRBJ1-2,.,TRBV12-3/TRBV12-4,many,TGTGCCAGCAGTTCTCCTCCAGCACTCTATGGCTACACCTTC,CASSSPPALYGYTF
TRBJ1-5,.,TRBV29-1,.,TGCAGCGCGGACGGGGGTGTTGTTTGTGATCAGCCCCAGCATTTT,CSADGGVVCDQPQHF
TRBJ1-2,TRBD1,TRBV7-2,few,TGTGCCAGCAGCTTCCCGGAAGGGGACAGGGGTCTGTATGGCTACACCTTC,CASSFPEGDRGLYGYTF
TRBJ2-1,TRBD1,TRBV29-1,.,TGCAGCGTTGATGGTGGACAGGGGATGAGACGCTACAATGAGCAGTTCTTC,CSVDGGQGMRRYNEQFF
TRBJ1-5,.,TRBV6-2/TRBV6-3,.,TGTGCCAGCAGTTACCCAGATCAGCCCCAGCATTTT,CASSYPDQPQHF
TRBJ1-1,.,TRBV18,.,TGTGCCAGCTCACAAACACAGCACACTGAAGCTTTCTTT,CASSQTQHTEAFF
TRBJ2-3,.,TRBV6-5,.,TGTGCCAGCAGTTCCTACCTAGGGGGAGGTGGCCCAGATACGCAGTATTTT,CASSSYLGGGGPDTQYF
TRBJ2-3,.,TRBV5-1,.,TGCGCCAGCAGCTTGAGGCCTAGCACAGATACGCAGTATTTT,CASSLRPSTDTQYF
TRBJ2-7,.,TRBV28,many,TGTGCCAGCAACGAAAGGGGTGCCAGCTCCTACGAGCAGTACTTC,CASNERGASSYEQYF
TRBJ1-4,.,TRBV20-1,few,TGCAGTGCCAGCGGGGGCGCGTCTAATGAAAAACTGTTTTTT,CSASGGASNEKLFF